This TCR beta chain was identified during a study of T cell responses to AZD1222 COVID-19 vaccine. Trimming stripped 5 bases from V and 4 bases from J, with 15 bases between. Per germline, CDR1 SGHDT and CDR2 YYEEEE. This CDR3 is 14 amino acids long. Some clones are missing from TCRdb's copy, which holds only in-frame ones; the method was immunoSEQ multiplex PCR. This sample has tens of thousands of clones, with over 70% found just once. The source is an adult in good health. The V and J genes are TRBV5-6 and TRBJ1-2; possibly TRBD1 for D (5 bases). Sample: peripheral blood, taken on day 0 of AZD1222 vaccination. This CDR3 is CASSRGGFVYGYTF. CDR3 nucleotides: TGTGCCAGCAGTCGTGGGGGGTTCGTCTATGGCTACACCTTC.